Listed here are 24 T cell receptor beta chains from one sample, sequenced in a study of T cell changes during pregnancy in multiple sclerosis. TCRdb's copy holds only in-frame clones and misses some; the assay was immunoSEQ multiplex PCR. The table lists 79,000 or so clones, around nine tenths of them singletons. Material: peripheral blood, obtained before pregnancy. The source of these receptors is a female donor with multiple sclerosis, enrolled in a pregnancy study.

The chain has TRBV9 and TRBJ1-1; weak D call: TRBD1 (5 bases). The CDR3 sequence is 15 residues long. Trimming cost V 0 bases and J 1 base, with 10 bases left between them. The germline gives CDR1 SGDLS, CDR2 YYNGEE. The CDR3 loop is CASSVVGGENTEAFF. DNA for the CDR3: TGTGCCAGCAGCGTAGTAGGAGGGGAGAACACTGAAGCTTTCTTT.

The chain uses TRBV19 and TRBJ1-2; 9 bases match TRBD1. Germline V CDR1 and CDR2: LNHDA, SQIVND (reference sequence). The CDR3 runs 15 residues. V lost 1 base to trimming and J lost 4 bases; unmatched junction nucleotides: 4. The CDR3 here is CASSIASTGGYGYTF. The CDR3 nucleotides read TGTGCCAGTAGTATAGCCTCGACAGGGGGCTATGGCTACACCTTC.

The genes are TRBV5-4 and TRBJ2-2, with TRBD2 identical over 7 bases. Looked up from germline, CDR1 is SGHNT and CDR2 is YYREEE (reference sequence). J was trimmed by 5 bases and V by 6 bases; bases with no gene match: 4. The CDR3 totals 13 residues. CDR3 sequence: CASTPGGTGELFF. In DNA form, the CDR3 reads TGTGCCAGCACCCCGGGGGGAACCGGGGAGCTGTTTTTT.

This clone was picked up one time. The chain is built from TRBV6-5 and TRBJ1-2, with 9 nucleotides matching TRBD1. V dropped 2 bases and J dropped 8; count of bases not matched to a gene: 3. CDR1 MNHEY and CDR2 SVGAGI come from the germline V gene. CDR3 size: 13 residues. CDR3 region: CASSYTTGGGYTF. The CDR3 DNA reads as TGTGCCAGCAGTTACACGACAGGGGGAGGCTACACCTTC.

The rearrangement links TRBV6-6 to TRBJ2-7; tentatively, D is TRBD2 (6 bases). Germline values: CDR1 MNHNY, CDR2 SVGAGI (reference sequence). This CDR3 has 12 amino acids. V lost 6 bases, J lost 6 bases, and 12 bases lay in between. CDR3 nucleotides: TGTGCCAGCAGGCGGGGATTGATCGAGCAGTACTTC. It is translated as CASRRGLIEQYF.

This chain connects TRBV14 to TRBJ1-1; tentatively, D is TRBD1 (5 bases). The CDR3 consists of 13 residues. Germline V gene sequence: CDR1 SGHDN, CDR2 FVKESK. The V and J ends lost 4 bases and 4 bases respectively, with 10 bases between them. The chain's CDR3 is CASSPTASTEAFF. The CDR3 nucleotides read TGTGCCAGCAGCCCGACAGCTAGCACTGAAGCTTTCTTT. Combining the CDR3 with reference TRBV14 and TRBJ1-1 gives the whole variable domain EAGVTQFPSHSVIEKGQTVTLRCDPISGHDNLYWYRRVMGKEIKFLLHFVKESKQDESGMPNNRFLAERTGGTYSTLKVQPAELEDSGVYFCASSPTASTEAFFGQGTRLTVV.

V usage is TRBV6-1 and J usage is TRBJ2-2; the match to TRBD1 covers 8 bases. The germline V gene encodes CDR1 MNHNS and CDR2 SASEGT. Trimming at V came to 4 bases and at J to 3 bases, leaving 1 base not matched to a gene. This CDR3 comprises 14 residues. In DNA, the CDR3 is TGTGCCAGCAGTGGGACAGGGCACACCGGGGAGCTGTTTTTT. Amino acid sequence: CASSGTGHTGELFF.

V gene TRBV30 combines with J gene TRBJ2-5; D might be TRBD1 (5 bases). CDR1 and CDR2 (germline): GTSNPN, SVGIG (reference sequence). The CDR3 spans 13 residues. The V and J ends lost 1 base and 1 base respectively, with 7 bases between them. CDR3 residues: CAWSGQGQETQYF. CDR3 nucleotides: TGTGCCTGGAGTGGGCAGGGCCAAGAGACCCAGTACTTC. Variable domain in full (rest from reference TRBV30 and TRBJ2-5): SQTIHQWPATLVQPVGSPLSLECTVEGTSNPNLYWYRQAAGRGLQLLFYSVGIGQISSEVPQNLSASRPQDRQFILSSKKLLLSDSGFYLCAWSGQGQETQYFGPGTRLLVL.

The chain combines TRBV11-2 with TRBJ1-3; D perhaps matches TRBD1 (5 bases). Trimming removed 7 bases at V and 1 base at J, with 14 bases between. CDR1 and CDR2 from the germline V gene are SGHAT and FQNNGV. The CDR3 totals 15 residues. The CDR3 DNA sequence: TGTGCCAGCAATCGAGAACAGGCTTCTGGAAACACCATATATTTT. Its protein product is CASNREQASGNTIYF.

The chain recombines TRBV19 with TRBJ1-6; weak D call: TRBD1 (6 bases). V was clipped by 5 bases and J by 8 bases, with 16 bases between them. The CDR3 runs to 15 residues. CDR1 LNHDA and CDR2 SQIVND come from the germline V gene (reference sequence). Here the CDR3 reads CASSFPAKGDSPLHF. Here the CDR3 DNA reads TGTGCCAGTAGTTTTCCGGCCAAGGGGGATTCACCCCTCCACTTT.

The V and J genes are TRBV9 and TRBJ1-1, with 7 bases aligning to TRBD1. The CDR3 has 12 amino acids. Germline V gene sequence: CDR1 SGDLS, CDR2 YYNGEE. V was clipped by 7 bases and J by 3 bases; unmatched bases: 3. The CDR3 loop is CASATGDTEAFF. The CDR3 DNA follows: TGTGCCAGCGCAACAGGGGACACTGAAGCTTTCTTT.

The rearrangement joins TRBV6-5 to TRBJ2-2, with D perhaps matching TRBD1 (5 bases). CDR1 is MNHEY, CDR2 SVGAGI, per germline. The V end was cut by 8 bases, the J end by 0 bases, with 7 bases between. The CDR3 has 13 residues. The CDR3 DNA reads TGTGCCAGCCGGACACCGAACACCGGGGAGCTGTTTTTT. It encodes CASRTPNTGELFF.

J is TRBJ1-4 and V is TRBV7-2; the match to TRBD1 covers 7 bases. Trimming removed 1 base from V and 1 base from J; junction bases left unmatched: 3. The V gene's germline CDR1 is SGHTA and CDR2 FQGNSA. There are 16 residues in the CDR3. CDR3 amino acids: CASSLVGGETNEKLFF. CDR3 sequence (DNA): TGTGCCAGCAGCTTAGTAGGGGGCGAAACTAATGAAAAACTGTTTTTT.

This chain connects TRBV11-2 to TRBJ1-1, with D hard to call. V was trimmed by 1 base and J by 1 base, leaving 10 bases between them. The germline gives CDR1 SGHAT, CDR2 FQNNGV. There are 15 residues in the CDR3. The CDR3 here is CASSLGGGWNTEAFF. CDR3 nucleotides: TGTGCCAGCAGCTTAGGGGGAGGGTGGAACACTGAAGCTTTCTTT.

The V gene is TRBV5-6, the J gene TRBJ2-7; D uncertain. Trimming took off 0 bases at V and 4 bases at J, with 14 bases between the two ends. The CDR3 loop spans 15 amino acids. From germline, CDR1 is SGHDT and CDR2 YYEEEE. The CDR3 region has the DNA TGTGCCAGCAGCTTGGTTAGCAGCCGGTTGTACGAGCAGTACTTC. It translates to CASSLVSSRLYEQYF.

The rearrangement uses TRBV9 and TRBJ1-6, with a possible D match to TRBD1 (6 bases). Germline assignment: CDR1 SGDLS and CDR2 YYNGEE. V shed 4 bases and J shed 7 bases, with 15 bases lying between them. The CDR3 extends over 15 amino acids. Written as DNA, the CDR3 is TGTGCCAGCAGCTTAACCGGGACACTGAATTCACCCCTCCACTTT. This sequence encodes CASSLTGTLNSPLHF.

J is TRBJ2-7 and V is TRBV19, with 11 bases that match TRBD2. Trimming took 10 bases from V and 0 from J; bases not matched to a gene: 14. The CDR3 covers 17 residues. Germline CDR1 is LNHDA and CDR2 is SQIVND (reference sequence). This CDR3 reads CATEGPGLAELSYEQYF. CDR3 in DNA: TGTGCCACCGAGGGCCCGGGACTAGCGGAGCTCTCCTACGAGCAGTACTTC.

V gene TRBV27 combines with J gene TRBJ1-2, with 9 bases lining up with TRBD1. CDR1 and CDR2 (germline): MNHEY, SMNVEV (reference sequence). V gave up 5 bases and J gave up 7 bases; unmatched junction bases: 8. This CDR3 is built from 14 residues. DNA for the CDR3: TGTGCCAGCAGTCCCACAGGGGGCCCGGGTGGCTACACCTTC. Translation: CASSPTGGPGGYTF.

V and J are TRBV27 and TRBJ2-7; no clear D gene. CDR1 is MNHEY, CDR2 SMNVEV, per germline (reference sequence). This CDR3 comprises 14 residues. The V end lost 3 bases, the J end lost 2 bases, and 11 bases lay between the germline ends. The CDR3 is CASSFSRTTYEQYF. CDR3 DNA sequence: TGTGCCAGCAGTTTCTCAAGAACAACCTACGAGCAGTACTTC.

The gene calls are TRBV4-2 and TRBJ2-1; TRBD2 aligns across 7 bases. After removal of 1 base from V and 2 bases from J, the junction contained 2 bases not matched to a gene. CDR3 length: 15 amino acids. The germline V gene encodes CDR1 LGHNA and CDR2 YNFKEQ. The CDR3 DNA reads TGTGCCAGCAGCCAAGTCCGGGAGGCCTACAATGAGCAGTTCTTC. Translated, it gives CASSQVREAYNEQFF.

This chain connects TRBV19 to TRBJ1-2; possible D gene TRBD1, 5 bases. Trimming left V 7 bases short and J 5 bases short, with 23 bases between. The CDR3 loop spans 16 amino acids. Germline V lookup: CDR1 LNHDA, CDR2 SQIVND (reference sequence). The CDR3 coding sequence is TGTGCCAGTACCCTAAACCCCTCCAGGGATTATTATGGCTACACCTTC. Its translation: CASTLNPSRDYYGYTF. Together with reference TRBV19 and TRBJ1-2, the CDR3 gives the full variable domain: DGGITQSPKYLFRKEGQNVTLSCEQNLNHDAMYWYRQDPGQGLRLIYYSQIVNDFQKGDIAEGYSVSREKKESFPLTVTSAQKNPTAFYLCASTLNPSRDYYGYTFGSGTRLTVV.

The gene calls are TRBV5-1 and TRBJ2-3, with TRBD1 matching over 7 bases. The CDR3 covers 13 residues. J was trimmed by 5 bases and V by 3 bases; bases with no gene match: 3. Germline loops: CDR1 SGHRS, CDR2 YFSETQ. CDR3 sequence: CASSSTGEDTQYF. DNA of the CDR3: TGCGCCAGCAGCTCTACAGGGGAAGATACGCAGTATTTT.

This clone was found once. J is TRBJ2-3 and V is TRBV9; 11 bases line up with TRBD1. The CDR3 consists of 17 residues. The ends lost 0 bases at V and 2 bases at J; junction bases unmatched: 5. Germline lookup yields CDR1 SGDLS and CDR2 YYNGEE. The CDR3 sequence is CASSVDPGQGATDTQYF. For the CDR3, the DNA is TGTGCCAGCAGCGTAGACCCAGGACAGGGGGCCACAGATACGCAGTATTTT.

This clone was counted between two and nine times. J is TRBJ2-7 and V is TRBV19, with 9 bases matching TRBD2. Trimming at V came to 1 base and at J to 2 bases, leaving 0 bases not matched to a gene. This CDR3 spans 14 amino acids. The germline V gene encodes CDR1 LNHDA and CDR2 SQIVND (reference sequence). The CDR3 loop is CASSIASGAYEQYF. DNA of the CDR3: TGTGCCAGTAGTATAGCTAGCGGGGCCTACGAGCAGTACTTC.